Presented here are 27 T cell receptor beta chains from one specimen sequenced in a study of CD8 T cells in Susac syndrome. Reverse transcription of roughly 0.45 to 1 ug RNA used random hexamers. Each CDR3 protein is one row after TCRdb ran MiXCR on the immunoSEQ multiplex PCR reads. The data show about 100,000 distinct CDR3 sequences, with roughly 96% seen just once and 0.3% held by the top ten. Specimen: CD8+ T cells from PBMCs. The receptors originated from a human donor with Susac syndrome.

The chain couples TRBV4-1 to TRBJ2-1; 10 nucleotides line up with TRBD2. With V trimmed by 0 bases and J by 9 bases, 5 bases remained unmatched. The CDR3 runs to 15 residues. The V gene's germline CDR1 is MGHRA and CDR2 YSYEKL. The CDR3 nucleotides are TGCGCCAGCAGCCAAGATTACCTAGCGGGAGCTGAGCAGTTCTTC. Translating it yields CASSQDYLAGAEQFF.

The chain combines TRBV9 with TRBJ1-2; the D is unclear. Germline assignment: CDR1 SGDLS and CDR2 YYNGEE. With 3 bases removed from V and 2 bases from J, the gap between germline ends came to 11 bases. The CDR3 runs 14 residues. CDR3 nucleotide sequence: TGTGCCAGCAGCGAGAGGACTGCGAACTATGGCTACACCTTC. It codes for CASSERTANYGYTF. The variable domain in full, with the rest retrieved from reference TRBV9 and TRBJ1-2, is DSGVTQTPKHLITATGQRVTLRCSPRSGDLSVYWYQQSLDQGLQFLIQYYNGEERAKGNILERFSAQQFPDLHSELNLSSLELGDSALYFCASSERTANYGYTFGSGTRLTVV.

The chain links TRBV19 to TRBJ1-5; D call uncertain. This CDR3 spans 13 amino acids. The V gene lost 5 bases and the J gene lost 5 bases, with 10 bases spanning the gap. CDR1 and CDR2 (germline): LNHDA, SQIVND (reference sequence). CDR3: CASSVDWDQPQHF. CDR3 nucleotide sequence: TGTGCCAGTAGTGTGGACTGGGATCAGCCCCAGCATTTT.

The chain employs TRBV19 and TRBJ1-5; D might be TRBD1 (5 bases). The CDR3 sequence is 16 residues long. Trimming pared 3 bases from V and 6 bases from J, leaving 18 bases between. CDR1 and CDR2 from the germline V gene are LNHDA and SQIVND (reference sequence). The CDR3 spells CASSMNPGQGGQPQHF. CDR3 bases: TGTGCCAGTAGTATGAACCCAGGGCAGGGCGGTCAGCCCCAGCATTTT.

This chain links TRBV7-9 with TRBJ1-4; the D is unclear. The CDR3 spans 15 residues. Per germline, CDR1 SEHNR and CDR2 FQNEAQ (reference sequence). V was shortened by 5 bases and J by 0 bases, with 10 bases between the two germline ends. CDR3 loop: CASSPPAATNEKLFF. As DNA, the CDR3 is TGTGCCAGCAGCCCTCCGGCGGCAACTAATGAAAAACTGTTTTTT.

The chain links TRBV29-1 to TRBJ2-5, with a weak D call TRBD1 (6 bases). The CDR3 has 11 amino acids. The V end lost 0 bases, the J end lost 9 bases, and 8 bases lay between the germline ends. Per the germline V gene, CDR1 is SQVTM and CDR2 is ANQGSEA. The CDR3: CSVEDTGPQYF. CDR3 nucleotides: TGCAGCGTTGAAGATACAGGGCCCCAGTACTTC.

The chain combines TRBV7-9 with TRBJ1-3; D not certain. CDR1 is SEHNR and CDR2 is FQNEAQ in the germline V gene (reference sequence). CDR3 length: 15 amino acids. Trimming removed 3 bases at V and 0 bases at J, with 9 bases between. The CDR3 spells CASSFISLSGNTIYF. The CDR3, as DNA: TGTGCCAGCAGCTTTATCAGTCTCTCTGGAAACACCATATATTTT. The whole variable domain, remainder taken from reference TRBV7-9 and TRBJ1-3, is DTGVSQNPRHKITKRGQNVTFRCDPISEHNRLYWYRQTLGQGPEFLTYFQNEAQLEKSRLLSDRFSAERPKGSFSTLEIQRTEQGDSAMYLCASSFISLSGNTIYFGEGSWLTVV.

The chain joins TRBV6-6 to TRBJ2-3; D gene unclear. The CDR3 runs to 11 residues. Per germline, CDR1 MNHNY and CDR2 SVGAGI (reference sequence). V was trimmed by 0 bases and J by 8 bases, leaving 3 bases between them. CDR3 in amino acids: CASSYSGTQYF. CDR3 DNA sequence: TGTGCCAGCAGTTACTCGGGTACGCAGTATTTT.

This sequence joins TRBV3-1 and TRBJ2-7, with D unclear. This CDR3 is built from 12 residues. Trimming left V 4 bases short and J 2 bases short, with 6 bases between. Germline V gene data show CDR1 as LGHDT and CDR2 as YNNKEL (reference sequence). DNA for the CDR3: TGTGCCAGCAGCCTCCTAGCCTACGAGCAGTACTTC. This encodes CASSLLAYEQYF.

The rearrangement links TRBV4-2 to TRBJ1-1; tentative D call: TRBD1 (6 bases). Germline assignment: CDR1 LGHNA and CDR2 YNFKEQ. The CDR3 consists of 14 residues. V dropped 4 bases and J dropped 4 bases, with 13 bases sitting between them. CDR3 protein: CASSPPGGPTEAFF. In DNA, the CDR3 is TGTGCCAGCAGCCCCCCGGGGGGCCCCACTGAAGCTTTCTTT.

This clonotype was observed a handful of times. The CDR3 loop is CASSLTDYEQYF. Written as DNA, the CDR3 is TGTGCCAGCAGCTTGACAGACTACGAGCAGTACTTC. The chain has TRBV7-9 and TRBJ2-7; D perhaps matches TRBD1 (5 bases). V was trimmed by 3 bases and J by 3 bases, leaving 6 bases between them. CDR1 SEHNR and CDR2 FQNEAQ come from the germline V gene (reference sequence). CDR3 size: 12 residues.

V is TRBV5-6 and J is TRBJ2-7; no reliable D call. V lost 0 bases and J 3 bases, leaving 13 bases between the germline ends. CDR1 is SGHDT and CDR2 is YYEEEE in the germline V gene. The CDR3 is made up of 15 amino acids. The CDR3 DNA reads as TGTGCCAGCAGCTTGGCCGGAAGGCAGGACTACGAGCAGTACTTC. Residues: CASSLAGRQDYEQYF.

This chain connects TRBV29-1 to TRBJ2-7; D gene ambiguous. CDR1 and CDR2 from the germline V gene are SQVTM and ANQGSEA. Between the trimmed V and J ends, which lost 4 bases and 7 bases, there was a span of 8 bases. The CDR3 has 10 amino acids. CDR3 protein: CSVVVGEQYF. The DNA for the CDR3 is TGCAGCGTTGTCGTAGGGGAGCAGTACTTC.

V gene TRBV13 combines with J gene TRBJ1-5, with 9 bases lining up with TRBD1. The CDR3 contains 15 residues. After removal of 3 bases from V and 4 bases from J, the junction contained 4 bases not matched to a gene. Germline loops: CDR1 PRHDT, CDR2 FYEKMQ (reference sequence). CDR3 sequence reads: CASSLGGQGNQPQHF. CDR3 in DNA: TGTGCCAGCAGCTTGGGCGGACAGGGGAATCAGCCCCAGCATTTT.

The rearrangement joins TRBV20-1 to TRBJ2-2, with D perhaps TRBD2 (5 bases). CDR3 length: 16 amino acids. Germline V gene sequence: CDR1 DFQATT, CDR2 SNEGSKA (reference sequence). V gave up 2 bases and J gave up 0 bases, with 13 bases separating them. In nucleotides, the CDR3 is TGCAGTGCTAGACCAAGAGGGATCGCGAACACCGGGGAGCTGTTTTTT. Its protein is CSARPRGIANTGELFF.

The chain combines TRBV20-1 with TRBJ2-1; D might be TRBD1 or TRBD2, each matching 5 bases. The V gene's germline CDR1 is DFQATT and CDR2 SNEGSKA (reference sequence). V lost 0 bases to trimming and J lost 0 bases, with 15 bases between them. The length of the CDR3 is 17 residues. CDR3 region: CSARDLRGTTSYNEQFF. DNA of the CDR3: TGCAGTGCTAGAGATCTGCGTGGGACGACCTCCTACAATGAGCAGTTCTTC.

V gene TRBV2 combines with J gene TRBJ1-5; 9 bases fit TRBD1. Germline CDR1 SNHLY, CDR2 FYNNEI. The CDR3 has 16 residues. The ends lost 6 bases at V and 2 bases at J; junction bases unmatched: 8. The CDR3 DNA follows: TGTGCCAGCAGCCCGCAGGACAGGGGTGGCAATCAGCCCCAGCATTTT. Amino acid sequence: CASSPQDRGGNQPQHF.

The chain uses TRBV5-4 and TRBJ2-1; D possibly matches TRBD1 or TRBD2 (5 bases each). V was trimmed by 5 bases and J by 9 bases, leaving 9 bases between them. The CDR3 is made up of 11 amino acids. CDR1 is SGHNT and CDR2 is YYREEE in the germline V gene (reference sequence). CDR3 loop: CASSSGSEQFF. CDR3 DNA sequence: TGTGCCAGCAGTTCAGGGAGTGAGCAGTTCTTC.

The chain recombines TRBV24-1 with TRBJ2-1; perhaps TRBD1 as D (5 bases). V gave up 8 bases and J gave up 9 bases, with 13 bases separating them. Germline-derived CDR1 and CDR2 are KGHDR and SFDVKD. This CDR3 comprises 12 residues. CDR3 sequence: CATTGAQAEQFF. CDR3 nucleotide sequence: TGTGCCACCACTGGGGCCCAGGCTGAGCAGTTCTTC.

This chain links TRBV9 with TRBJ2-7; D is unclear. Per the germline V gene, CDR1 is SGDLS and CDR2 is YYNGEE. CDR3 size: 15 residues. The germline V and J ends were trimmed by 0 bases and 3 bases, with 13 bases remaining between them. The CDR3 sequence is CASSVGHPSDYEQYF. In DNA, the CDR3 is TGTGCCAGCAGCGTAGGCCACCCGTCGGACTACGAGCAGTACTTC.

The genes are TRBV28 and TRBJ1-3; TRBD1 agrees at 7 bases. The V gene's germline CDR1 is MDHEN and CDR2 SYDVKM. The length of the CDR3 is 16 residues. Trimming took 4 bases from V and 4 from J; bases not matched to a gene: 10. The CDR3 DNA follows: TGTGCCAGCAGTTCCGTGGACAGGTGGGGAGGAAACACCATATATTTT. It is translated as CASSSVDRWGGNTIYF.

The gene calls are TRBV12-3 or TRBV12-4 and TRBJ2-3; the match to TRBD2 covers 11 bases. The CDR3 covers 15 residues. With 6 bases clipped from V and 4 bases from J, the junction kept 6 bases outside the gene matches. CDR3 residues: CASRPGTSGADTQYF. In DNA form, the CDR3 reads TGTGCCAGCAGGCCCGGGACTAGCGGAGCAGATACGCAGTATTTT.

The chain joins TRBV20-1 to TRBJ2-1; 8 positions agree with TRBD2. CDR3 length: 15 residues. V dropped 8 bases and J dropped 4; count of bases not matched to a gene: 13. Germline CDR1 and CDR2: DFQATT and SNEGSKA (reference sequence). The CDR3 region is CSTSPAGVMYNEQFF. The DNA for the CDR3 is TGCAGTACCAGCCCAGCGGGAGTTATGTACAATGAGCAGTTCTTC.

The chain couples TRBV28 to TRBJ1-2; tentative D call: TRBD1 (5 bases). Germline lookup yields CDR1 MDHEN and CDR2 SYDVKM. This CDR3 has 13 residues. V lost 3 bases and J 8 bases, leaving 13 bases between the germline ends. The CDR3 protein is CASSFTGLGGYTF. The DNA of the CDR3 is TGTGCCAGCAGTTTCACAGGCCTGGGGGGCTACACCTTC.

V and J are TRBV27 and TRBJ2-5; maybe TRBD2 (6 bases). This CDR3 has 16 residues. V was shortened by 5 bases and J by 5 bases, with 21 bases between the two germline ends. Germline CDR1 is MNHEY and CDR2 is SMNVEV (reference sequence). CDR3 amino acids: CASSPLAERGLETQYF. DNA for the CDR3: TGTGCCAGCAGTCCGTTAGCGGAGAGGGGACTTGAGACCCAGTACTTC.

V gene TRBV15 combines with J gene TRBJ2-2; TRBD2 matches at 9 bases. This CDR3 is 14 amino acids long. J lost 7 bases, V lost 0 bases, and 0 bases had no gene match. CDR1 is LNHNV, CDR2 YYDKDF, per germline (reference sequence). The CDR3 region has the DNA TGTGCCACCAGCAGAGATAGCGGGGGCGGGGAGCTGTTTTTT. It codes for CATSRDSGGGELFF.

CDR3 coding DNA: TGCGCCAGCAGCGGGGGGGAAGAGACCCAGTACTTC. It yields the protein CASSGGEETQYF. This chain connects TRBV4-1 to TRBJ2-5; 7 bases match TRBD2. Looked up from germline, CDR1 is MGHRA and CDR2 is YSYEKL. The junction had 0 bases not matched to a gene; V was cut back by 5 bases and J by 3 bases. This CDR3 comprises 12 residues.